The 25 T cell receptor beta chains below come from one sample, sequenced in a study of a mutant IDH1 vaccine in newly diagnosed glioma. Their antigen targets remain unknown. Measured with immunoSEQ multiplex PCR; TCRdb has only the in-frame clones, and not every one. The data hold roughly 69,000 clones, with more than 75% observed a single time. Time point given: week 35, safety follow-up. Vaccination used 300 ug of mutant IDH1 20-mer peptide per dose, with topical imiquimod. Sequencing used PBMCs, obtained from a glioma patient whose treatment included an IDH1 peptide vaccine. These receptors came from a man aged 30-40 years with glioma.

This CDR3 is CASSERLAGKDTQYF. In DNA form, the CDR3 reads TGTGCCAGCAGCGAGCGACTAGCGGGCAAGGATACGCAGTATTTT. The chain links TRBV9 to TRBJ2-3, with 10 positions matching TRBD2. Germline-derived CDR1 and CDR2 are SGDLS and YYNGEE. After removal of 3 bases from V and 6 bases from J, the junction contained 7 bases not matched to a gene. The CDR3 is made up of 15 amino acids. The variable domain in full, completed from reference TRBV9 and TRBJ2-3, reads DSGVTQTPKHLITATGQRVTLRCSPRSGDLSVYWYQQSLDQGLQFLIQYYNGEERAKGNILERFSAQQFPDLHSELNLSSLELGDSALYFCASSERLAGKDTQYFGPGTRLTVL.

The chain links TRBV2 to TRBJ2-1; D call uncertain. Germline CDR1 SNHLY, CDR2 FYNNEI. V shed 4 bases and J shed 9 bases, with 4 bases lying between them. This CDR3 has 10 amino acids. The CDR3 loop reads CASSGPEQFF. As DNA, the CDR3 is TGTGCCAGCAGTGGCCCTGAGCAGTTCTTC.

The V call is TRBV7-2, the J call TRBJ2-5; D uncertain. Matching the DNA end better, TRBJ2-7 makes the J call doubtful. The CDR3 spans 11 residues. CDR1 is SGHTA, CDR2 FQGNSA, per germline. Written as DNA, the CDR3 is TGTGCCAGCAGCTTAGGGAACGAGCAGTACTTC. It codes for CASSLGNEQYF.

The DNA of the CDR3 is TGTGCCATCAGTGAGGGGGAAGGAGACGAGCAGTACTTC. This encodes CAISEGEGDEQYF. The rearrangement uses TRBV10-3 and TRBJ2-7; D gene unclear. The CDR3 is 13 amino acids. Germline CDR1 is ENHRY and CDR2 is SYGVKD. V was clipped by 2 bases and J by 5 bases, with 10 bases between them.

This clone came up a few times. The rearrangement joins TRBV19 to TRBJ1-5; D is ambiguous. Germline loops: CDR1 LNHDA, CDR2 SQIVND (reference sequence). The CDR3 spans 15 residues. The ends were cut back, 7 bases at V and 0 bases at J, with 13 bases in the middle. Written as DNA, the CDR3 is TGTGCCAGTAATCCGGGATCCTATAGCAATCAGCCCCAGCATTTT. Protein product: CASNPGSYSNQPQHF. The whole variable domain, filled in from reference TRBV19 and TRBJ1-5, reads DGGITQSPKYLFRKEGQNVTLSCEQNLNHDAMYWYRQDPGQGLRLIYYSQIVNDFQKGDIAEGYSVSREKKESFPLTVTSAQKNPTAFYLCASNPGSYSNQPQHFGDGTRLSIL.

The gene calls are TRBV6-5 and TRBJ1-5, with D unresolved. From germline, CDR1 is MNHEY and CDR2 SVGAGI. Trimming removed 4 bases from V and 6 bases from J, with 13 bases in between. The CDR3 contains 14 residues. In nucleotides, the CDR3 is TGTGCCAGCAGTTTGGCCGGGAGGACTCAGCCCCAGCATTTT. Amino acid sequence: CASSLAGRTQPQHF.

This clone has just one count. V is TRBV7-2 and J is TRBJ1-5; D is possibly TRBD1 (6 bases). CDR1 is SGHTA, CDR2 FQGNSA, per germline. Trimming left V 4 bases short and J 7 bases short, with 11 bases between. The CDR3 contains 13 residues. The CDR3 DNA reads TGTGCCAGCAGCTCCCAAGGGGGGCAGCCCCAGCATTTT. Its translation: CASSSQGGQPQHF.

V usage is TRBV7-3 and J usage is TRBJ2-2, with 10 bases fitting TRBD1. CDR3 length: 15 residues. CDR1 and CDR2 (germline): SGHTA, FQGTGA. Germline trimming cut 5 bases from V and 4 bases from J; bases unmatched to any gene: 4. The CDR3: CASSRDRGGTGELFF. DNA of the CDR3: TGTGCCAGCAGCAGGGACAGGGGAGGCACCGGGGAGCTGTTTTTT.

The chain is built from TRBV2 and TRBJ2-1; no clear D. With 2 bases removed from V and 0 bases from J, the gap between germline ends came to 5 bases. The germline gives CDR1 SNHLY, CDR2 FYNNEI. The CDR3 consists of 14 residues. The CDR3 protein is CASSEFHSYNEQFF. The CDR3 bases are TGTGCCAGCAGTGAATTCCACTCCTACAATGAGCAGTTCTTC.

The chain's CDR3 is CASSFIQGDHYGYTF. The DNA for the CDR3 is TGTGCCAGCAGCTTTATACAGGGAGATCACTATGGCTACACCTTC. The chain employs TRBV5-6 and TRBJ1-2; tentative D call: TRBD1 (6 bases). The V end was cut by 2 bases, the J end by 3 bases, with 14 bases between. The CDR3 length is 15 residues. Germline CDR1 is SGHDT and CDR2 is YYEEEE.

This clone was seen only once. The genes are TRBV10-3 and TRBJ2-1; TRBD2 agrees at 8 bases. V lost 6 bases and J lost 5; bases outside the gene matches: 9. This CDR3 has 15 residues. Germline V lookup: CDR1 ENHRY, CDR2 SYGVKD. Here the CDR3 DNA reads TGTGCCATCAGGCCGGGGGGGACTAACCACAATGAGCAGTTCTTC. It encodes CAIRPGGTNHNEQFF.

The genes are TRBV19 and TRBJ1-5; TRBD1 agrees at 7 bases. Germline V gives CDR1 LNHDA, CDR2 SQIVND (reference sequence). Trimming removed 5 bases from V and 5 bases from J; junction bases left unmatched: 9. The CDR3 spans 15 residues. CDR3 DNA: TGTGCCAGTAGTCGCGCGACAGGGATGGATCAGCCCCAGCATTTT. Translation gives CASSRATGMDQPQHF.

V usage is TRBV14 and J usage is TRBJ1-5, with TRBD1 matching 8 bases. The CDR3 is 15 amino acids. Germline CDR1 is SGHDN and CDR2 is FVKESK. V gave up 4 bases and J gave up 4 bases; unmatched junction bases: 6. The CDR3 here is CASSPGGIRNQPQHF. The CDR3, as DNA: TGTGCCAGCAGCCCAGGGGGCATTAGGAATCAGCCCCAGCATTTT.

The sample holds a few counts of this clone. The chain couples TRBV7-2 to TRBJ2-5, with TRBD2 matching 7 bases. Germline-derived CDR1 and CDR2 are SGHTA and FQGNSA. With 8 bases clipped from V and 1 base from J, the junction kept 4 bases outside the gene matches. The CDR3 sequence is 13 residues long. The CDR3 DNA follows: TGTGCCAGCGATCGGACTAGCCAAGAGACCCAGTACTTC. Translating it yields CASDRTSQETQYF.

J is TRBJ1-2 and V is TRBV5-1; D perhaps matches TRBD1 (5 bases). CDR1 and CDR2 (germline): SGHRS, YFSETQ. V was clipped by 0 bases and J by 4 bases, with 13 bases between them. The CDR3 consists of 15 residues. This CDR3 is CASSLDGDSFYGYTF. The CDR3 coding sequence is TGCGCCAGCAGCTTGGACGGGGACTCCTTCTATGGCTACACCTTC.

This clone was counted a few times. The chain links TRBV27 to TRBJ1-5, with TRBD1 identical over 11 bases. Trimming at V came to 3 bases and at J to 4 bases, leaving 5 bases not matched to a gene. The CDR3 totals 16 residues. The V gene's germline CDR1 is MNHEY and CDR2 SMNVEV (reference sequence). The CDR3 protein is CASSLSGTGGNQPQHF. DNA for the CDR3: TGTGCCAGCAGTTTGTCAGGGACAGGGGGAAATCAGCCCCAGCATTTT.

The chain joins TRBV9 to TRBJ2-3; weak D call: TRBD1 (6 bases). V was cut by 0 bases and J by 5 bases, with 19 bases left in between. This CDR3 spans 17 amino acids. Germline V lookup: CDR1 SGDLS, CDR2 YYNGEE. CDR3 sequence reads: CASSVVGARVTKDTQYF. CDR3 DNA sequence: TGTGCCAGCAGCGTAGTGGGGGCCAGAGTGACGAAAGATACGCAGTATTTT.

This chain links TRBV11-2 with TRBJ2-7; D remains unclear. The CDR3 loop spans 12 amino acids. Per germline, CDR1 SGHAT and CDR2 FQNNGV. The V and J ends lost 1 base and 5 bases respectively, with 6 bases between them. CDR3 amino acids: CASSLGWNEQYF. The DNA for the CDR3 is TGTGCCAGCAGCTTAGGGTGGAACGAGCAGTACTTC.

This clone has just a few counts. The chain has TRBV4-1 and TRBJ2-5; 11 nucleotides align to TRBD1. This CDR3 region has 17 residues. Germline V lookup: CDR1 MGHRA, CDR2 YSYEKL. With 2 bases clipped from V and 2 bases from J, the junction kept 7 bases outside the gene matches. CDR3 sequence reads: CASSQTRTGGGQETQYF. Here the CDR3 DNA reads TGCGCCAGCAGCCAAACTCGGACAGGGGGCGGACAAGAGACCCAGTACTTC.

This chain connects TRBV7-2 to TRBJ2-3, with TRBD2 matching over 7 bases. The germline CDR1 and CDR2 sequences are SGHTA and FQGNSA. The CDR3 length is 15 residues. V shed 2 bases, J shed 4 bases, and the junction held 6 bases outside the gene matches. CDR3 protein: CASSLPDAGADTQYF. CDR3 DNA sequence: TGTGCCAGCAGCTTACCCGACGCGGGAGCAGATACGCAGTATTTT. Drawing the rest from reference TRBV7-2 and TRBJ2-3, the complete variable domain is GAGVSQSPSNKVTEKGKDVELRCDPISGHTALYWYRQSLGQGLEFLIYFQGNSAPDKSGLPSDRFSAERTGGSVSTLTIQRTQQEDSAVYLCASSLPDAGADTQYFGPGTRLTVL.

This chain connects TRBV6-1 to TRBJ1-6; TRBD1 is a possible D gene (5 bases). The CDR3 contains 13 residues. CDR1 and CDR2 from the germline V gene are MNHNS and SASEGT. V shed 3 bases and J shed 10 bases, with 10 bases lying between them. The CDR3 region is CASSDRDRSPLHF. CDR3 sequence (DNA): TGTGCCAGCAGTGACAGGGATCGCTCACCCCTCCACTTT.

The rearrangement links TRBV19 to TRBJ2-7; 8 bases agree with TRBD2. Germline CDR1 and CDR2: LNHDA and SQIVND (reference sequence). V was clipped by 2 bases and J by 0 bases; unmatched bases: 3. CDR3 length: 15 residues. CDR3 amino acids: CASSINSGISYEQYF. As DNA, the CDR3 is TGTGCCAGTAGTATAAATAGCGGGATCTCCTACGAGCAGTACTTC.

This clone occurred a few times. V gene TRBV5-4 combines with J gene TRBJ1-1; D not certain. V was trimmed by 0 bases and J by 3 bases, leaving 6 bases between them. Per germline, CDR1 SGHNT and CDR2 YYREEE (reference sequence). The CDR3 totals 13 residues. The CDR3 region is CASSLGPDTEAFF. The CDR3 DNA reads TGTGCCAGCAGCTTGGGTCCTGACACTGAAGCTTTCTTT.

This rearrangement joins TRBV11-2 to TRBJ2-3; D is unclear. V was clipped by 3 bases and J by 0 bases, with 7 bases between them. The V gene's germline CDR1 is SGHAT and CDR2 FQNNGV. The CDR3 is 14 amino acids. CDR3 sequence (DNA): TGTGCCAGCAGCTTCCGAGTTAGCACAGATACGCAGTATTTT. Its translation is CASSFRVSTDTQYF.

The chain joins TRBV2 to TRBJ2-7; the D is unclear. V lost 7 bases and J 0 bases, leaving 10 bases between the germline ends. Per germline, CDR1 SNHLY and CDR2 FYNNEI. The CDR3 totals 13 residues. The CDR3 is CASIRLSSYEQYF. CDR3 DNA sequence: TGTGCCAGCATCCGTCTAAGCTCCTACGAGCAGTACTTC.